This TCR beta chain was recovered during a study of early T cells in non-severe SARS-CoV-2 infection. V lost 6 bases, J lost 11 bases, and 17 bases lay in between. Germline CDR1 MNHEY, CDR2 SVGAGI. This CDR3 comprises 13 residues. TCRdb reprocessed the 5' RACE reads via MiXCR and lists one record per CDR3 protein. The sample records about 66,000 distinct CDR3 sequences, approximately 13% being singletons. This clonotype showed up many times. V gene TRBV6-5 combines with J gene TRBJ2-4; tentative D call: TRBD1 (6 bases). This TCR came from an adult who was a healthcare worker with PCR-confirmed SARS-CoV-2 infection or an uninfected control (not recorded which). Sequencing used whole blood. The CDR3 bases are TGTGCCAGCAGGGTCCCACAGGGTACCCTTCAGTACTTC. It is translated as CASRVPQGTLQYF.